The 24 T cell receptor beta chains presented below share a single source sample, sequenced in a study of shared clonotypes between healthy human individuals. Generated by immunoSEQ multiplex PCR, the TCRdb table keeps only in-frame clones and is missing some. The sample contains roughly 1 million clones, about 80% of which appear only once. Sequencing was carried out using memory CD4+ T cells sorted from blood. Subset indicated: CD45RA-negative fraction. The receptors were gathered from a man in his late teens or twenties in good health.

This clone was found a few times. The chain uses TRBV7-2 and TRBJ2-2; D is uncertain. The V gene lost 0 bases and the J gene lost 6 bases, with 8 bases spanning the gap. The germline gives CDR1 SGHTA, CDR2 FQGNSA. The CDR3 sequence is 14 residues long. CDR3: CASSLAGPAGELFF. The CDR3 DNA is TGTGCCAGCAGCTTAGCCGGTCCGGCCGGGGAGCTGTTTTTT. Drawing the rest from reference TRBV7-2 and TRBJ2-2, the complete variable domain is GAGVSQSPSNKVTEKGKDVELRCDPISGHTALYWYRQSLGQGLEFLIYFQGNSAPDKSGLPSDRFSAERTGGSVSTLTIQRTQQEDSAVYLCASSLAGPAGELFFGEGSRLTVL.

This chain connects TRBV14 to TRBJ2-3, with D maybe TRBD2 (5 bases). Germline V gives CDR1 SGHDN, CDR2 FVKESK. The CDR3 consists of 14 residues. V was pared by 4 bases and J by 1 base, with 9 bases between. The CDR3 is CASSLGLGTDTQYF. DNA for the CDR3: TGTGCCAGCAGCCTTGGACTCGGCACAGATACGCAGTATTTT.

The chain employs TRBV6-5 and TRBJ1-5; a possible D gene is TRBD1 (6 bases). The germline V gene encodes CDR1 MNHEY and CDR2 SVGAGI. V gave up 6 bases and J gave up 4 bases, with 13 bases separating them. The CDR3 loop spans 14 amino acids. The CDR3, as DNA: TGTGCCAGCAGCCCCGGACAGATGAATCAGCCCCAGCATTTT. Translating it yields CASSPGQMNQPQHF.

This clone was observed a handful of times. The V gene is TRBV19, the J gene TRBJ1-4; weak D call: TRBD1 (6 bases). CDR1 is LNHDA and CDR2 is SQIVND in the germline V gene (reference sequence). The CDR3 is made up of 14 amino acids. V lost 5 bases and J 3 bases, leaving 10 bases between the germline ends. As DNA, the CDR3 is TGTGCCAGTAGTGTGGACAGCTCTAATGAAAAACTGTTTTTT. This encodes CASSVDSSNEKLFF.

This clone was recorded once. The germline gene is not matched at one end of the junction; a read error may be the cause. This chain uses TRBV7-9 with TRBJ1-6; TRBD1 might be the D (6 bases). Germline V CDR1 and CDR2: SEHNR, FQNEAQ (reference sequence). This CDR3 region has 15 residues. DNA for the CDR3: TGTGTCAGCAGCTTTCAAGGACAGTTTAATTCACCCCTCCACTTT. It specifies CVSSFQGQFNSPLHF.

The chain carries TRBV6-6 and TRBJ1-5; 9 bases align to TRBD1. Germline CDR1 is MNHNY and CDR2 is SVGAGI (reference sequence). The CDR3 is 16 amino acids. V lost 5 bases, J lost 4 bases, and 9 bases stayed unmatched. The CDR3 DNA reads as TGTGCCAGCAGTCCATATGGGACAGGGAGAAATCAGCCCCAGCATTTT. Amino acids: CASSPYGTGRNQPQHF.

Only a few counts were recorded for this clone. This CDR3 is also generated by other DNA sequences in the sample. CDR3 nucleotides: TGTGCCAGCAGTGAAAAGCGGGGTTCCTACAATGAGCAGTTCTTC. It yields the protein CASSEKRGSYNEQFF. The J gene is TRBJ2-1, the V gene TRBV2, with TRBD2 matching over 7 bases. The CDR3 is 15 amino acids. Per germline, CDR1 SNHLY and CDR2 FYNNEI. The V and J ends lost 2 bases and 1 base, in that order; junction bases with no gene match: 2.

This clone showed up just once. V usage is TRBV30 and J usage is TRBJ2-7, with D possibly TRBD1 on 5 matching bases. Trimming cost V 3 bases and J 3 bases, with 15 bases left between them. This CDR3 has 14 amino acids. CDR1 is GTSNPN, CDR2 SVGIG, per germline (reference sequence). DNA for the CDR3: TGTGCCTGGAGCTTCGGCGGAGACAGCTACGAGCAGTACTTC. Its translation is CAWSFGGDSYEQYF.

This chain connects TRBV5-4 to TRBJ1-4, with unresolved D. Germline assignment: CDR1 SGHNT and CDR2 YYREEE (reference sequence). Trimming pared 0 bases from V and 1 base from J, leaving 4 bases between. The CDR3 is made up of 14 amino acids. CDR3 bases: TGTGCCAGCAGCTTGGGGGGAACTAATGAAAAACTGTTTTTT. Translated, it gives CASSLGGTNEKLFF.

The J gene is TRBJ2-1, the V gene TRBV29-1, with 10 nucleotides matching TRBD1. Looked up from germline, CDR1 is SQVTM and CDR2 is ANQGSEA. V shed 6 bases and J 9 bases; nucleotides not matched to a gene: 8. CDR3 size: 13 residues. In DNA, the CDR3 is TGCAGCGTCGGGGGACAGGGGATCGGTGAGCAGTTCTTC. Amino acids: CSVGGQGIGEQFF.

This chain connects TRBV7-9 to TRBJ1-2, with 7 bases that match TRBD1. V shed 2 bases, J shed 7 bases, and the junction held 7 bases outside the gene matches. This CDR3 is built from 14 residues. Germline V gives CDR1 SEHNR, CDR2 FQNEAQ (reference sequence). The CDR3 region is CASSLLGTEGGYTF. The CDR3 bases are TGTGCCAGCAGCTTACTGGGGACAGAAGGTGGCTACACCTTC. The full variable domain, rest sourced from reference TRBV7-9 and TRBJ1-2, is DTGVSQNPRHKITKRGQNVTFRCDPISEHNRLYWYRQTLGQGPEFLTYFQNEAQLEKSRLLSDRFSAERPKGSFSTLEIQRTEQGDSAMYLCASSLLGTEGGYTFGSGTRLTVV.

The chain is built from TRBV5-5 and TRBJ1-1; D gene ambiguous. Germline V gene sequence: CDR1 SGHKS, CDR2 YYEKEE (reference sequence). The germline V and J ends were trimmed by 0 bases and 0 bases, with 9 bases remaining between them. This CDR3 spans 15 amino acids. The CDR3 loop is CASSLVVGLNTEAFF. CDR3 nucleotides: TGTGCCAGCAGCTTGGTGGTCGGTCTGAACACTGAAGCTTTCTTT.

The chain couples TRBV30 to TRBJ2-1; 14 bases map to TRBD2. Germline V gene lookup returns CDR1 GTSNPN and CDR2 SVGIG (reference sequence). The CDR3 contains 18 residues. V lost 5 bases, J lost 1 base, and 10 bases stayed unmatched. CDR3 nucleotides: TGTGCCTGGGTGGGGGGGACTAGCGGGAGTGGGTCCTACAATGAGCAGTTCTTC. Its protein product is CAWVGGTSGSGSYNEQFF.

The CDR3 sequence: CAISVRLTDTQYF. The CDR3 DNA reads as TGTGCCATCAGTGTGCGGCTCACAGATACGCAGTATTTT. The genes are TRBV10-3 and TRBJ2-3; no reliable D call. Germline V gives CDR1 ENHRY, CDR2 SYGVKD. The CDR3 extends over 13 amino acids. Trimming left V 4 bases short and J 2 bases short, with 7 bases between.

The chain employs TRBV28 and TRBJ1-6; perhaps TRBD1 as D (6 bases). Germline CDR1 MDHEN, CDR2 SYDVKM. V dropped 6 bases and J dropped 9 bases, with 15 bases sitting between them. The CDR3 runs 14 residues. The DNA of the CDR3 is TGTGCCAGCAGATTGACAGTAGGGGGTTCACCCCTCCACTTT. Translation gives CASRLTVGGSPLHF. Supplemented by reference TRBV28 and TRBJ1-6, the full variable domain reads DVKVTQSSRYLVKRTGEKVFLECVQDMDHENMFWYRQDPGLGLRLIYFSYDVKMKEKGDIPEGYSVSREKKERFSLILESASTNQTSMYLCASRLTVGGSPLHFGNGTRLTVT.

This clone appeared many times. The V gene is TRBV6-4, the J gene TRBJ2-3; maybe TRBD1 (5 bases). Germline V gene lookup returns CDR1 MRHNA and CDR2 SNTAGT. V was clipped by 2 bases and J by 3 bases, with 15 bases between them. The CDR3 runs 16 residues. This CDR3 reads CASSDQGGTTTDTQYF. CDR3 sequence (DNA): TGTGCCAGCAGTGACCAGGGTGGAACTACTACAGATACGCAGTATTTT.

The rearrangement joins TRBV7-2 to TRBJ1-1; TRBD1 aligns across 7 bases. The V and J ends lost 1 base and 6 bases, in that order; junction bases with no gene match: 8. This CDR3 is 15 amino acids long. The germline CDR1 and CDR2 sequences are SGHTA and FQGNSA. The CDR3 loop reads CASSLDRRGPSEAFF. Here the CDR3 DNA reads TGTGCCAGCAGCTTAGATCGGAGGGGGCCATCTGAAGCTTTCTTT.

This chain connects TRBV6-1 to TRBJ1-2; D gene unclear. The germline gives CDR1 MNHNS, CDR2 SASEGT. Trimming stripped 2 bases from V and 1 base from J, with 5 bases between. The CDR3 is made up of 13 amino acids. This chain's CDR3 is CASSELLNYGYTF. CDR3 nucleotide sequence: TGTGCCAGCAGTGAACTCCTTAACTATGGCTACACCTTC.

This sequence joins TRBV9 and TRBJ1-1; D might be TRBD1 (5 bases). Trimming shortened V by 4 bases and J by 4 bases, and 17 bases separated the two germline ends. The CDR3 is made up of 15 amino acids. Germline V CDR1 and CDR2: SGDLS, YYNGEE. The CDR3 DNA follows: TGTGCCAGCAGCCTATTGACAGCGGGAGGCACTGAAGCTTTCTTT. Its translation is CASSLLTAGGTEAFF.

The rearrangement uses TRBV7-2 and TRBJ2-5, with 12 bases aligning to TRBD2. Per germline, CDR1 SGHTA and CDR2 FQGNSA. This CDR3 is built from 16 residues. Trimming removed 5 bases from V and 7 bases from J; junction bases left unmatched: 11. The CDR3 bases are TGTGCCAGCAGCCCGACTAGCGGGGGAGGATCGCGGACCCAGTACTTC. It yields the protein CASSPTSGGGSRTQYF. Full variable domain (outside the CDR3, taken from reference TRBV7-2 and TRBJ2-5): GAGVSQSPSNKVTEKGKDVELRCDPISGHTALYWYRQSLGQGLEFLIYFQGNSAPDKSGLPSDRFSAERTGGSVSTLTIQRTQQEDSAVYLCASSPTSGGGSRTQYFGPGTRLLVL.

The V call is TRBV5-4, the J call TRBJ2-3; a weak D match, TRBD2 (6 bases). Trimming shortened V by 2 bases and J by 7 bases, and 14 bases separated the two germline ends. The CDR3 spans 14 residues. Germline V gene data show CDR1 as SGHNT and CDR2 as YYREEE (reference sequence). CDR3 sequence (DNA): TGTGCCAGCAGCTTTAACCCGGAGGGTTATACGCAGTATTTT. It is translated as CASSFNPEGYTQYF.

The chain is built from TRBV7-8 and TRBJ2-1; possible D gene TRBD2, 5 bases. Trimming removed 5 bases at V and 6 bases at J, with 11 bases between. The CDR3 consists of 13 residues. Germline V gene lookup returns CDR1 SGHVS and CDR2 FQNEAQ. The CDR3 DNA reads as TGTGCCAGCAGCCTCGACTACCTCAATGAGCAGTTCTTC. It encodes CASSLDYLNEQFF.

This clone was seen just once. Written as DNA, the CDR3 is TGTGCCAGCAGCTTCTCAAACAAGGACGGGAGCAATCAGCCCCAGCATTTT. It codes for CASSFSNKDGSNQPQHF. The V gene is TRBV7-9, the J gene TRBJ1-5; unclear D gene. V was clipped by 3 bases and J by 1 base, with 16 bases between them. The germline V gene has CDR1 SEHNR and CDR2 FQNEAQ (reference sequence). This CDR3 is 17 amino acids long.

This chain links TRBV27 with TRBJ2-7; 7 nucleotides agree with TRBD1. After removal of 3 bases from V and 3 bases from J, the junction contained 2 bases not matched to a gene. The CDR3 is made up of 13 amino acids. The V gene's germline CDR1 is MNHEY and CDR2 SMNVEV (reference sequence). CDR3 coding DNA: TGTGCCAGCAGTTTCCAGGGGGTCTACGAGCAGTACTTC. Protein: CASSFQGVYEQYF.